A selection of T cell receptor beta chains follows, all from one sample in a study of identical twins. A single record per CDR3 protein comes from TCRdb applying MiXCR to the 5' RACE reads. The sample holds more than 600,000 distinct CDR3 sequences, 18% seen once. The same data also went into a second study, on T cells expressing NK-cell markers.

The source material was PBMCs. These receptor sequences come from a woman between 18 and 29 years old in good health. CDR3s include the opening cysteine and the closing phenylalanine or tryptophan. The D gene is left open where the match is weak. Clone size is shown for a subset of rows, as once, few, many or a class of expanded clone.

d_call,clone_size,v_call,j_call,cdr3_nt,cdr3_aa
TRBD1,NA,TRBV20-1,TRBJ2-7,TGCAGTGTCGACGGGGGACAGGGCTACGAGCAGTACTTC,CSVDGGQGYEQYF
NA,NA,TRBV19,TRBJ2-5,TGTGCCAGTAGTACCCACAAAGGGGGGCCAAGAGAGACCCAGTACTTC,CASSTHKGGPRETQYF
NA,few,TRBV5-8,TRBJ1-2,TGTGCCAGCAAGGCGGGGATTAACTATGGCTACACCTTC,CASKAGINYGYTF
TRBD1,NA,TRBV6-1,TRBJ1-1,TGTGCCAGCATCAGACAGGGGCTCACTGAAGCTTTCTTT,CASIRQGLTEAFF
NA,few,TRBV11-2,TRBJ2-3,TGTGCCAGCAGCTTAGGGTCATATGATACGCAGTATTTT,CASSLGSYDTQYF
TRBD2,NA,TRBV27,TRBJ2-1,TGTGCCAGCAGCCAAGGGACTAGCGGGATGAGAAATGAGCAGTTCTTC,CASSQGTSGMRNEQFF
NA,few,TRBV12-3/TRBV12-4,TRBJ1-4,TGTGCCAGCAGTTTCTTGGCCTCAGGGTATGAAAAACTGTTTTTT,CASSFLASGYEKLFF
NA,few,TRBV10-3,TRBJ2-7,TGTGCCATCAGTGGGGACTCCTACGAGCAGTACTTC,CAISGDSYEQYF
NA,few,TRBV20-1,TRBJ1-6,TGCAGTGCTAGTGGCTCATACGGCGATTCACCCCTCCACTTT,CSASGSYGDSPLHF
NA,NA,TRBV7-3,TRBJ2-1,TGTGCCAGCAGCTTAAGACCGGGGGACCATGAGCAGTTCTTC,CASSLRPGDHEQFF
TRBD1,once,TRBV10-3,TRBJ1-6,TGTGCCATCAGGACAGGGGCAAATTCACCCCTCCACTTT,CAIRTGANSPLHF
NA,many,TRBV5-1,TRBJ2-4,TGCGCCAGCAGCTTGCCGGGGACTGAAAAAAACATTCAGTACTTC,CASSLPGTEKNIQYF
TRBD2,NA,TRBV20-1,TRBJ2-1,TGCAGTGCTAGGACTAGCGGCAATGAGCAGTTCTTC,CSARTSGNEQFF
NA,NA,TRBV11-2,TRBJ1-5,TGTGCCAGCAGCTTAGGGCCTATCAATCAGCCCCAGCATTTT,CASSLGPINQPQHF
NA,NA,TRBV4-2,TRBJ2-6,TGTGCCAGCAGCCTGGCGCGGGGAAACTCTGGGGCCAACGTCCTGACTTTC,CASSLARGNSGANVLTF
NA,NA,TRBV10-3,TRBJ2-2,TGTGCCATCGGGCCGGGGCTCTCTGGGACCGGGGAGCTGTTTTTT,CAIGPGLSGTGELFF
TRBD1,NA,TRBV6-2/TRBV6-3,TRBJ1-1,TGTGCCAGCACAAGACGCAGGGGGCGGGACACTGAAGCTTTCTTT,CASTRRRGRDTEAFF
NA,few,TRBV10-1,TRBJ2-7,TGCGCCAGCAAGGACCGGGGGGCGCAAAACGAGCAGTACTTC,CASKDRGAQNEQYF
NA,many,TRBV12-3/TRBV12-4,TRBJ2-2,TGTGCCAGCATCGTGAGGTACACCGGGGAGCTGTTTTTT,CASIVRYTGELFF
TRBD1,few,TRBV7-9,TRBJ2-7,TGTGCCAGCAGCTTACAGGGACAGGGAATGCGCGAGCAGTACTTC,CASSLQGQGMREQYF
NA,NA,TRBV5-1,TRBJ2-7,TGCGCCAGCAGCTTCATTTCCCAAGGGGACGAGCAGTACTTC,CASSFISQGDEQYF
NA,NA,TRBV20-1,TRBJ2-4,TGCAGTGCCCACTCCCCCGGGACTGCCAAAAACATTCAGTACTTC,CSAHSPGTAKNIQYF
NA,NA,TRBV15,TRBJ2-1,TGTGCCGCGGGTGGGGATGAGCAGTTCTTC,CAAGGDEQFF
TRBD1,NA,TRBV29-1,TRBJ1-4,TGCAGCGCCAGAACGGGACAGGGGGCTAATGAAAAACTGTTTTTT,CSARTGQGANEKLFF
TRBD2,NA,TRBV10-3,TRBJ2-1,TGTGCCATCAGTAGACTAGCGGGAGACCACAATGAGCAGTTCTTC,CAISRLAGDHNEQFF
NA,NA,TRBV5-5,TRBJ2-1,TGTGCCAGCAGCTTCGGGACGACTAAATTATACAATGAGCAGTTCTTC,CASSFGTTKLYNEQFF
NA,many,TRBV7-2,TRBJ2-3,TGTGCCAGCAGCTCCGCCACAGATACGCAGTATTTT,CASSSATDTQYF
NA,many,TRBV5-1,TRBJ1-6,TGCGCCAGCAGCTTGGATCAGTCACCCCTCCACTTT,CASSLDQSPLHF
NA,NA,TRBV12-3/TRBV12-4,TRBJ2-3,TGTGCCAGCCTGGGACTCCCATCCACAGATACGCAGTATTTT,CASLGLPSTDTQYF
TRBD2,NA,TRBV5-1,TRBJ2-1,TGCGCCAGCAGCTTGAGGCGGGAGGCCCAAGAAAACTACAATGAGCAGTTCTTC,CASSLRREAQENYNEQFF
TRBD1,once,TRBV15,TRBJ2-1,TGTGCCACCAGCGGCCGGGACAGGGTCCCCAATGAGCAGTTCTTC,CATSGRDRVPNEQFF
NA,few,TRBV6-5,TRBJ2-5,TGTGCCAGCAGTTACTCGTTGGCTAGCGAAGAGACCCAGTACTTC,CASSYSLASEETQYF